This entry concerns a single T cell receptor beta chain. Assay: immunoSEQ multiplex PCR; the TCRdb copy retains only in-frame clones and omits some. The data show approximately 330,000 clones, about nine tenths seen once. CDR3 length: 13 residues. After removal of 6 bases from V and 5 bases from J, the junction contained 7 bases not matched to a gene. CDR1 is MNHEY, CDR2 SVGAGI, per germline. These data originate in a study of blood T cell repertoires in COVID-19. Seattle participants joined during active infection and were tracked over time. The chain couples TRBV6-5 to TRBJ2-7; TRBD1 matches 7 bases. This receptor was identified in a man between 25 and 39 years old with COVID-19, enrolled during active disease. Sequenced input: peripheral blood. CDR3 protein: CASRRQGIHEQYF. The DNA for the CDR3 is TGTGCCAGCAGACGACAGGGTATCCACGAGCAGTACTTC.